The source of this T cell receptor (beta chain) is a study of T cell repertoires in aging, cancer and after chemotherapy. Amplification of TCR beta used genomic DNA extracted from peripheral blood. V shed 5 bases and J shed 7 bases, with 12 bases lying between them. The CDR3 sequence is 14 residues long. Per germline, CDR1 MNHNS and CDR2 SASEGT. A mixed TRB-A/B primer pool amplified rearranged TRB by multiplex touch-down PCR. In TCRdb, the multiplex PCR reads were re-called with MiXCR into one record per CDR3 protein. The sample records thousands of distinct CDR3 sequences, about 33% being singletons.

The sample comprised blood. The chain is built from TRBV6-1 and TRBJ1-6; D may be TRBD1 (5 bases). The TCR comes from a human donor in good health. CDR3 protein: CASSLQEHNSPLHF. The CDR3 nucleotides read TGTGCCAGCAGTTTACAGGAGCACAATTCACCCCTCCACTTT.